The 17 T cell receptor beta chains below were found in one sample sequenced in a study of control samples from healthy donors and cancer patients. Method: immunoSEQ multiplex PCR; TCRdb's copy keeps in-frame clones and lacks some. This repertoire shows about 51,000 clones, roughly nine tenths found once; its top ten account for roughly 1.6%. Material for sequencing was PBMCs. The receptor set was obtained from a man between 40 and 49 years old with colorectal cancer.

The chain joins TRBV4-1 to TRBJ1-1; D gene uncertain. The germline V and J ends were trimmed by 3 bases and 1 base, with 15 bases remaining between them. Per the germline V gene, CDR1 is MGHRA and CDR2 is YSYEKL. CDR3 length: 16 amino acids. The CDR3 DNA reads TGCGCCAGCAGCCAGGGGTTGGACCGGCCGAACACTGAAGCTTTCTTT. As protein: CASSQGLDRPNTEAFF.

This sequence joins TRBV19 and TRBJ2-6; 7 bases match TRBD1. Germline loops: CDR1 LNHDA, CDR2 SQIVND (reference sequence). CDR3 length: 15 residues. Unmatched junction bases numbered 2, after V lost 4 bases and J lost 2 bases. The DNA of the CDR3 is TGTGCCAGTAGTAGTGACAGGGCTGGGGCCAACGTCCTGACTTTC. Its translation: CASSSDRAGANVLTF.

This clone was observed once. This chain links TRBV7-2 with TRBJ2-7, with no clear D. The CDR3 has 11 residues. The ends were cut back, 2 bases at V and 6 bases at J, with 5 bases in the middle. Germline V gene data show CDR1 as SGHTA and CDR2 as FQGNSA. CDR3 in amino acids: CASSLFVEQYF. The DNA of the CDR3 is TGTGCCAGCAGCTTATTCGTCGAGCAGTACTTC.

The genes are TRBV6-5 and TRBJ1-3; weak D call: TRBD1 (5 bases). The CDR3 is made up of 14 amino acids. Germline CDR1 MNHEY, CDR2 SVGAGI. Trimming pared 8 bases from V and 2 bases from J, leaving 13 bases between. The CDR3 sequence: CASLSGSAGNTIYF. CDR3 DNA: TGTGCCAGCCTGTCAGGGTCTGCTGGAAACACCATATATTTT.

The genes are TRBV19 and TRBJ2-2, with D tentatively TRBD1 (6 bases). Germline V gene lookup returns CDR1 LNHDA and CDR2 SQIVND (reference sequence). The CDR3 extends over 13 amino acids. V was clipped by 4 bases and J by 7 bases, with 10 bases between them. The CDR3 nucleotides read TGTGCCAGTAGTAACCAGGGGATCGGGGAGCTGTTTTTT. Translated: CASSNQGIGELFF.

V usage is TRBV2 and J usage is TRBJ2-7; no reliable D call. The CDR3 length is 11 residues. The germline V gene has CDR1 SNHLY and CDR2 FYNNEI. Trimming pared 4 bases from V and 4 bases from J, leaving 5 bases between. The CDR3 nucleotides read TGTGCCAGCAGTGGCTGGTACGAGCAGTACTTC. Translated, it gives CASSGWYEQYF. Using reference TRBV2 and TRBJ2-7 for the parts outside the CDR3, the full variable domain is EPEVTQTPSHQVTQMGQEVILRCVPISNHLYFYWYRQILGQKVEFLVSFYNNEISEKSEIFDDQFSVERPDGSNFTLKIRSTKLEDSAMYFCASSGWYEQYFGPGTRLTVT.

The CDR3 DNA reads TGTGCCAGCACCCTCGGGGGCATAGACGAGCAGTACTTC. It yields the protein CASTLGGIDEQYF. The chain employs TRBV28 and TRBJ2-7, with D perhaps given as TRBD1 or TRBD2 (6 bases each). Trimming removed 7 bases from V and 5 bases from J, with 15 bases in between. CDR3 length: 13 residues. Germline lookup yields CDR1 MDHEN and CDR2 SYDVKM. Filled out from reference TRBV28 and TRBJ2-7, the complete variable domain reads DVKVTQSSRYLVKRTGEKVFLECVQDMDHENMFWYRQDPGLGLRLIYFSYDVKMKEKGDIPEGYSVSREKKERFSLILESASTNQTSMYLCASTLGGIDEQYFGPGTRLTVT.

This chain joins TRBV10-3 and TRBJ1-5; no clear D gene. Germline lookup yields CDR1 ENHRY and CDR2 SYGVKD. Trimming shortened V by 8 bases and J by 4 bases, and 9 bases separated the two germline ends. The CDR3 has 12 amino acids. The CDR3 reads CAIGEINQPQHF. CDR3 bases: TGTGCCATCGGCGAGATTAATCAGCCCCAGCATTTT.

Only one count was recorded for this clone. This sequence joins TRBV28 and TRBJ2-3, with TRBD1 matching over 9 bases. V shed 2 bases, J shed 1 base, and the junction held 7 bases outside the gene matches. In germline, CDR1 is MDHEN, CDR2 SYDVKM. CDR3 length: 17 residues. As DNA, the CDR3 is TGTGCCAGCAGTTTACACAGGGGGCGATTGGGCACAGATACGCAGTATTTT. As protein: CASSLHRGRLGTDTQYF.

The CDR3 here is CASSQERGDYGYTF. In nucleotides, the CDR3 is TGCGCCAGCAGCCAAGAGCGGGGGGACTATGGCTACACCTTC. V is TRBV4-3 and J is TRBJ1-2; a weak D match, TRBD1 (5 bases). V was cut by 0 bases and J by 3 bases, with 8 bases left in between. The CDR3 contains 14 residues. CDR1 LGHNA and CDR2 YSLEER come from the germline V gene.

This clone was observed once. This chain links TRBV6-2 or TRBV6-3 with TRBJ1-5, with a possible D match to TRBD1 (5 bases). The CDR3 sequence is 13 residues long. The V gene's germline CDR1 is MNHEY and CDR2 SVGEGT. Between the trimmed V and J ends, which lost 5 bases and 2 bases, there was a span of 7 bases. DNA for the CDR3: TGTGCCAGCAGTCAACAGGGCAATCAGCCCCAGCATTTT. It codes for CASSQQGNQPQHF.

This chain connects TRBV4-1 to TRBJ2-1; possibly TRBD2 for D (5 bases). Trimming removed 3 bases from V and 0 bases from J, with 9 bases in between. CDR1 and CDR2 (germline): MGHRA, YSYEKL. This CDR3 is 15 amino acids long. The CDR3 bases are TGCGCCAGCAGCCAGGAAGGGAGCTCCTACAATGAGCAGTTCTTC. Its protein is CASSQEGSSYNEQFF.

This chain uses TRBV28 with TRBJ2-5; 8 positions match TRBD2. The CDR3 consists of 15 residues. The V segment lost 4 bases and the J segment 5 bases; nucleotides outside the gene matches: 9. CDR1 and CDR2 from the germline V gene are MDHEN and SYDVKM. CDR3 in amino acids: CASSSSAGEWETQYF. In nucleotides, the CDR3 is TGTGCCAGCAGTTCCTCAGCGGGAGAATGGGAGACCCAGTACTTC.

This clone was detected only once. The chain links TRBV12-5 to TRBJ2-5; D remains unclear. V was cut by 1 base and J by 2 bases, with 20 bases left in between. The V gene's germline CDR1 is LGHNT and CDR2 FRNRAP. The CDR3 consists of 18 residues. The CDR3 protein is CASGLGITIPPLQETQYF. CDR3 coding DNA: TGTGCTAGTGGTTTGGGAATAACAATTCCCCCGCTACAAGAGACCCAGTACTTC.

The chain has TRBV12-5 and TRBJ2-5, with D perhaps matching TRBD2 (6 bases). Germline V gene lookup returns CDR1 LGHNT and CDR2 FRNRAP. Trimming stripped 7 bases from V and 0 bases from J, with 21 bases between. This CDR3 spans 17 amino acids. CDR3 in amino acids: CASATRPGTSYQETQYF. CDR3 DNA: TGTGCTAGTGCTACCCGTCCCGGGACTTCGTACCAAGAGACCCAGTACTTC.

V gene TRBV4-1 combines with J gene TRBJ2-4, with 8 bases lining up with TRBD1. Germline V gives CDR1 MGHRA, CDR2 YSYEKL. V shed 4 bases and J 6 bases; nucleotides not matched to a gene: 5. The CDR3 is 14 amino acids. CDR3 bases: TGCGCCAGCAGCCGGCCCGGACAGGGAAACATTCAGTACTTC. This encodes CASSRPGQGNIQYF.

This rearrangement joins TRBV10-1 to TRBJ2-2; a weak D match, TRBD2 (5 bases). CDR1 WNHNN and CDR2 SYGVQD come from the germline V gene (reference sequence). Trimming removed 8 bases from V and 0 bases from J, with 10 bases in between. The CDR3 loop spans 14 amino acids. CDR3 coding DNA: TGCGCCAGCGGACTCTCCGCGAACACCGGGGAGCTGTTTTTT. Translation: CASGLSANTGELFF.